The entry below gives a single TCR beta chain sequence along with its context. Its antigen remains undetermined. It has no much larger one-base neighbor in the sample; base qualities were not kept. CDR1 LNHDA and CDR2 SQIVND are derived from the germline V gene (reference sequence). The V end gives up 2 bases and the J end 5 bases, leaving 3 bases in the junction not matched to a gene. The CDR3 sequence holds 14 residues, the cysteine and phenylalanine included. Kept here is only the CDR3 DNA, which spans 42 bases and is read in frame from base 1. The immunoSEQ Assay, a bias-controlled multiplex PCR, was used to amplify TCRbeta CDR3 regions from genomic DNA. In the paper's pipeline: The number of nucleated cells in each sample was estimated by amplification of reference gene primers within the assay. Sequence reads were collapsed and filtered to measure the absolute abundance of every unique TCRbeta CDR3 rearrangement. For each sample, productive Simpson clonality was calculated by taking the square root of Simpson's diversity index across productive rearrangements. TCRdb retrieved this table from immuneACCESS and kept in-frame rearrangements only. Not all clones are present; in checked studies, unresolved V genes account for under half, and no reason is known for the remainder. The V and J calls and the clone size are those of that table, but D and trimming were determined from the DNA. For this sample there are 250,000 to 350,000 clones; roughly 84% appear just once. Almost 1.5% of the sample rests with the top ten.

The data are from a study of blood T cell repertoires in COVID-19 (TCRdb year 2020). Background for the entire study: Samples covering the acute and convalescent phases of COVID-19 were provided by collaborators in the United States, Italy and Spain. The prospective study material was composed of cDNA or gDNA derived from T cells, B-cell-depleted T cells, or PBMCs. The dataset comprised deeply sampled blood TCRbeta repertoires from subjects exposed to, actively infected with, or recovered from COVID-19. The repertoires were released in a freely available public database meant as a resource for research on the immune response to SARS-CoV-2. Samples were obtained from the ongoing ImmuneRACE study (first 160 participants) and from 1,254 subjects provided by 6 global collaborators. Nearly every sample came with metadata listing a de-identified subject ID, COVID-19 status, age in years and sex. HLA class I and class II types, where available, came from metadata supplied by the sample provider rather than from assay-based typing. The paper as a whole reports these results and caveats: The amount of clinical and demographic metadata varied by source and participant and was provided uncurated.

At one collaborating source in Seattle, patients were enrolled during active infection and were followed longitudinally through the course of disease. Whole blood was collected in K2EDTA tubes by collaborating institutions according to the institutions' own protocols. For TCRbeta analysis, collaborators shipped samples in one of three forms: frozen whole blood, isolated PBMCs, or DNA extracted from either of those sample types. The clonotype originates from a human donor with COVID-19, enrolled during active disease. The donor label of this sample is uncertain. The rearrangement joined TRBV19 to TRBJ1-1; 9 central bases correspond to TRBD1. Source material: peripheral blood. The nucleotide sequence is TGTGCCAGTAGTATATTAGACAGGGGGACTGAAGCTTTCTTT. Its amino acids are CASSILDRGTEAFF.